This record covers a single T cell receptor (beta chain). The data are from a study of blood T cell repertoires in COVID-19. Study overall: Samples representing acute and convalescent COVID-19 were sourced from the United States, Italy and Spain.

Original methodology: How many nucleated cells were present was estimated from reference gene primer amplification. Data came from immunoSEQ multiplex PCR; TCRdb stores just in-frame clones and leaves some out. V, J and clone size reflect that table, while D and trimming were determined from the DNA. This table holds 85,000 to 110,000 clones, roughly 87% found once. This CDR3 region has 15 residues. Germline CDR1 is LGHNT and CDR2 is FRNRAP. J gave up 3 bases and V 8 bases, and 8 bases lay outside the gene matches. V usage is TRBV12-5 and J usage is TRBJ2-1; 9 bases match TRBD1. This clonotype originated in a man aged 50-59 years in a cohort sampled during active COVID-19. The sequencing input was peripheral blood. The CDR3 DNA reads TGTGCTAGTTCCCCTGGACAGGGGATCTACAATGAGCAGTTCTTC. Encoded protein: CASSPGQGIYNEQFF.